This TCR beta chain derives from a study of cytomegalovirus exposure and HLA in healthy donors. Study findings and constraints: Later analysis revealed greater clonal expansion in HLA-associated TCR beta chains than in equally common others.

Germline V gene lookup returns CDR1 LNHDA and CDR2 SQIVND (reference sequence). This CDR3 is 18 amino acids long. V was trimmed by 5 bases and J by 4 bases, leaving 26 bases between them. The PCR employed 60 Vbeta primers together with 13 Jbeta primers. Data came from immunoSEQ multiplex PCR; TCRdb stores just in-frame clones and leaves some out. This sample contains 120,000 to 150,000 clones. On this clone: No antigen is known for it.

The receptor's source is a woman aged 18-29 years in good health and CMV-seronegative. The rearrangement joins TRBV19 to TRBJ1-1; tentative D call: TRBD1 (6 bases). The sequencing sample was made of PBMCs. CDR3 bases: TGTGCCAGTAGTGCCGCTCGGGGGGCGCAGGGTTTAATCACTGAAGCTTTCTTT. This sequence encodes CASSAARGAQGLITEAFF.